The next 10 T cell receptor beta chains were all read from a single sample in a study of radiation and T cells in renal cell carcinoma. Treatment: treatment-naive control, cytoreductive nephrectomy. TCRdb keeps only in-frame clones here, not all; method: immunoSEQ multiplex PCR. The table records approximately 3,500 clones, roughly 80% of them present only once. The sample consisted of tumor tissue, taken from a patient whose treatment was nephrectomy without radiotherapy. The receptors shown here come from a man between 45 and 60 years old with renal cell carcinoma.

The chain combines TRBV10-3 with TRBJ2-1, with D possibly TRBD1 on 6 matching bases. CDR1 ENHRY and CDR2 SYGVKD come from the germline V gene. CDR3 size: 13 residues. V lost 7 bases and J 5 bases, leaving 12 bases between the germline ends. The CDR3 loop is CAINRDKNNEQFF. The DNA of the CDR3 is TGTGCCATCAATCGGGACAAGAACAATGAGCAGTTCTTC.

This chain uses TRBV9 with TRBJ2-1; 13 positions match TRBD2. The junction had 8 bases not matched to a gene; V was cut back by 4 bases and J by 10 bases. CDR1 is SGDLS and CDR2 is YYNGEE in the germline V gene. This CDR3 is built from 15 residues. The CDR3 DNA is TGTGCCAGCAGCCCCGGGACTAGCGGGGTTAGAGAGCAGTTCTTC. Encoded protein: CASSPGTSGVREQFF.

This chain links TRBV6-1 with TRBJ2-3; possible D gene TRBD2, 6 bases. This CDR3 is built from 15 residues. The germline CDR1 and CDR2 sequences are MNHNS and SASEGT. The V end lost 2 bases, the J end lost 2 bases, and 11 bases lay between the germline ends. The CDR3 loop reads CASSELGTPTDTQYF. In nucleotides, the CDR3 is TGTGCCAGCAGTGAATTGGGGACTCCCACAGATACGCAGTATTTT.

The V gene is TRBV19, the J gene TRBJ2-1; D is perhaps TRBD2 (7 bases). From germline, CDR1 is LNHDA and CDR2 SQIVND (reference sequence). CDR3 length: 15 amino acids. V was clipped by 3 bases and J by 5 bases, with 14 bases between them. The CDR3 loop reads CASSIRGADNNEQFF. The CDR3 nucleotides read TGTGCCAGTAGTATTCGGGGGGCGGACAACAATGAGCAGTTCTTC.

As concerns this clone: Other DNA sequences from this sample encode an identical CDR3 as well. The V and J genes are TRBV9 and TRBJ2-1; D might be TRBD2 (6 bases). This CDR3 is 14 amino acids long. V was shortened by 3 bases and J by 2 bases, with 9 bases between the two germline ends. The V gene's germline CDR1 is SGDLS and CDR2 YYNGEE. CDR3 loop: CASSAGDTYNEQFF. The CDR3 DNA reads as TGTGCCAGCAGCGCGGGGGATACCTACAATGAGCAGTTCTTC. Full variable domain (missing parts from reference TRBV9 and TRBJ2-1): DSGVTQTPKHLITATGQRVTLRCSPRSGDLSVYWYQQSLDQGLQFLIQYYNGEERAKGNILERFSAQQFPDLHSELNLSSLELGDSALYFCASSAGDTYNEQFFGPGTRLTVL.

This chain joins TRBV27 and TRBJ2-7, with D possibly being TRBD2 (5 bases). Trimming shortened V by 5 bases and J by 6 bases, and 17 bases separated the two germline ends. CDR1 is MNHEY and CDR2 is SMNVEV in the germline V gene (reference sequence). This CDR3 is built from 14 residues. CDR3 amino acids: CASSPTLIASEQYF. Here the CDR3 DNA reads TGTGCCAGCAGTCCGACCCTTATAGCGAGCGAGCAGTACTTC.

The chain uses TRBV6-6 and TRBJ2-7, with 9 bases lining up with TRBD1. With 0 bases clipped from V and 3 bases from J, the junction kept 3 bases outside the gene matches. Germline V gene lookup returns CDR1 MNHNY and CDR2 SVGAGI (reference sequence). The CDR3 runs to 15 residues. CDR3 DNA: TGTGCCAGCAGTTACTCCGGGACAGGGAGCTACGAGCAGTACTTC. Translating gives CASSYSGTGSYEQYF.

The genes are TRBV5-5 and TRBJ2-1; 10 positions agree with TRBD2. The CDR3 loop spans 16 amino acids. Germline CDR1 SGHKS, CDR2 YYEKEE (reference sequence). V was clipped by 4 bases and J by 3 bases; unmatched bases: 7. CDR3 nucleotides: TGTGCCAGCAGCAAAGCGGGAGGGCCTAGCTACAATGAGCAGTTCTTC. Residues: CASSKAGGPSYNEQFF.

This clone was counted once. The chain couples TRBV2 to TRBJ2-1; 9 bases match TRBD2. Trimming removed 4 bases from V and 7 bases from J; junction bases left unmatched: 5. Germline CDR1 reads SNHLY; CDR2 reads FYNNEI. The CDR3 runs 14 residues. As DNA, the CDR3 is TGTGCCAGCAGTGGAAGCGGGAGGAATAATGAGCAGTTCTTC. It encodes CASSGSGRNNEQFF.

The chain is built from TRBV11-3 and TRBJ2-7; perhaps D is TRBD1 or TRBD2 (5 bases each). Germline values: CDR1 SGHNT, CDR2 YENEEA. The germline V and J ends were trimmed by 0 bases and 3 bases, with 24 bases remaining between them. The CDR3 covers 19 residues. In DNA, the CDR3 is TGTGCCAGCAGCTTAGATCATCCGCGTGGGGAGTGGGGGATCTACGAGCAGTACTTC. Its translation: CASSLDHPRGEWGIYEQYF.